This TCR beta chain was identified during a study of blood T cell repertoires in COVID-19. Study overall: Whether acute or convalescent, the COVID-19 samples came from the United States, Italy and Spain. T cells, B-cell-depleted T cells, or PBMCs provided the cDNA or gDNA that served as material.

The germline CDR1 and CDR2 sequences are KGHDR and SFDVKD. This CDR3 comprises 15 residues. V lost 2 bases, J lost 1 base, and 9 bases lay in between. In the study's own analysis: Estimation of nucleated cell counts was performed using reference gene primer amplification. Generated by immunoSEQ multiplex PCR, the TCRdb table keeps only in-frame clones and is missing some. V, J and clone size reflect that table, while D and trimming were determined from the DNA. This table holds over 90,000 clones, 85% to 90% found once. The gene calls are TRBV24-1 and TRBJ2-3; the D gene is possibly TRBD2 (6 bases). The specimen was peripheral blood. The receptor comes from a woman aged 60-70 years in a cohort sampled during active or convalescent COVID-19. CDR3 region: CATSDYPSGTDTQYF. The CDR3, as DNA: TGTGCCACCAGTGATTATCCTAGCGGCACAGATACGCAGTATTTT.